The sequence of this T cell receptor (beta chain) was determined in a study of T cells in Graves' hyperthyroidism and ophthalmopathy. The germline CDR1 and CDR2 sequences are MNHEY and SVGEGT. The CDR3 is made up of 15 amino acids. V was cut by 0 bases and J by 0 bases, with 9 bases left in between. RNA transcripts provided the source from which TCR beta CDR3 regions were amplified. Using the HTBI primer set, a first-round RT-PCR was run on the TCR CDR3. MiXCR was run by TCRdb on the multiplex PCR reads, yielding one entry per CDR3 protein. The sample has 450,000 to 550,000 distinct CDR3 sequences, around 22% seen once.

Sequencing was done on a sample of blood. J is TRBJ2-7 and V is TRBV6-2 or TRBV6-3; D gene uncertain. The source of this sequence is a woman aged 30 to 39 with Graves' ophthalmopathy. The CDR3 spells CASSYSVASSYEQYF. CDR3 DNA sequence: TGTGCCAGCAGTTACTCGGTAGCAAGCTCCTACGAGCAGTACTTC.